This T cell receptor beta chain is drawn from a study of cytomegalovirus exposure and HLA in healthy donors. Whole-study results and caveats: In vitro confirmation showed three CMV-associated chains to be CMV antigen specific. Trimming of TCR beta V- and J-genes showed a link, identified in a later analysis, to a missense DCLRE1C variant.

Trimming pared 5 bases from V and 4 bases from J, leaving 14 bases between. Germline loops: CDR1 SGHTA, CDR2 FQGNSA. The CDR3 extends over 14 amino acids. Notes on this clone: Its antigen is still unknown.

The PCR contained 60 Vbeta and 13 Jbeta primers. Original analysis: Later, an analysis found 75 million to 100 million unique TCR beta chains, and 9.5 million to 12 million of these were shared. Generated by immunoSEQ multiplex PCR, the TCRdb table keeps only in-frame clones and is missing some. V, J and clone size are those of that table, while D and trimming were read from the DNA. The sample records fewer than 200,000 clones, about four fifths being singletons. The chain combines TRBV7-2 with TRBJ1-1; no clear D gene. The material sequenced was PBMCs. The sequence was obtained from a man aged 35-49 years in good health and CMV-seropositive. The DNA for the CDR3 is TGTGCCAGCAGCCTTTACCCCGGCGGCACTGAAGCTTTCTTT. Its protein is CASSLYPGGTEAFF.